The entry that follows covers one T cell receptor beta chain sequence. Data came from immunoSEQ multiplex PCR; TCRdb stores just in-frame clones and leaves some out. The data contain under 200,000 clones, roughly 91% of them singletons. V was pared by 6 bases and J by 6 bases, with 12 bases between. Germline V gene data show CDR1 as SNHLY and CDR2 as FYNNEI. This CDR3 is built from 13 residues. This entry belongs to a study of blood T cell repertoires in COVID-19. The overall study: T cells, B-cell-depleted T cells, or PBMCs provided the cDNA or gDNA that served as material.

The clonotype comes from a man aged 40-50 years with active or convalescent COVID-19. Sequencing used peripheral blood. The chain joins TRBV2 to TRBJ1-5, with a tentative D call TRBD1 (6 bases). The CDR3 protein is CASRNRAGQPQHF. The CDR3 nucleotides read TGTGCCAGCAGGAACAGGGCCGGTCAGCCCCAGCATTTT.